This T cell receptor beta chain originates from a study of regulatory T cells in long-lasting Graves disease. Time point described: newly diagnosed GD, antithyroid drugs for less than 3 months. Preparation of the TCR library used RNA extracted from PBMCs. American Thyroid Association guidelines served as the basis for diagnosing Graves' disease. Germline assignment: CDR1 SGDLS and CDR2 YYNGEE. J was trimmed by 7 bases and V by 4 bases; bases with no gene match: 13. The CDR3 is 15 amino acids. Study-wide results and limits: Repertoires from persistent disease leaned toward TRBV28, TRBJ1-2 and TRBJ2-5.

This clonotype was seen more than once but under ten times. Its antigen is not known. Combining iRepertoire HTBI primers with Arm-PCR of CDR3 regions, the authors built TCR beta libraries. MiXCR was run by TCRdb on the multiplex PCR reads, yielding one entry per CDR3 protein. The top ten hold over 15% of the sample, which has about 440,000 distinct CDR3 sequences, just under 15% seen once. These data were also filed under a second study, of T cells in Graves' hyperthyroidism and ophthalmopathy.

The receptor comes from a woman aged 30 to 39 with Graves disease. The specimen comprised peripheral blood mononuclear cells (PBMCs), sampled at new diagnosis, from a patient treated with antithyroid drugs. The V and J genes are TRBV9 and TRBJ1-2; 7 bases map to TRBD1. CDR3 coding DNA: TGTGCCAGCAGCTCCTTTGGACAGGATCAGGTTGGCTACACCTTC. It is translated as CASSSFGQDQVGYTF.